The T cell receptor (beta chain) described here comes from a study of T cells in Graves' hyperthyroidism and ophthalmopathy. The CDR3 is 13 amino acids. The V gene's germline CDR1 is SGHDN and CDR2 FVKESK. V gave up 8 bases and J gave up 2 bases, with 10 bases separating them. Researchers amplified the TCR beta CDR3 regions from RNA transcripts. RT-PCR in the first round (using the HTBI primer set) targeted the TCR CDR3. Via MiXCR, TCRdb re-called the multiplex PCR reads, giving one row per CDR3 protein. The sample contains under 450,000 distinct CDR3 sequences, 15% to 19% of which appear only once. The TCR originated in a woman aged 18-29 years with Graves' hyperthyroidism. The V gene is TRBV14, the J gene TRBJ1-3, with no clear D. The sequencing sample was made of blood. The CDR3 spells CASRVNAGNTIYF. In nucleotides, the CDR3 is TGTGCCAGCCGAGTGAACGCTGGAAACACCATATATTTT.